A selection of T cell receptor beta chains follows, all from one sample in a study of blood T cell repertoires in COVID-19. The assay was immunoSEQ multiplex PCR, and TCRdb's table has in-frame clones only and misses some. This table has more than 300,000 clones, 92% appearing once. The sample comprised PBMCs or T cells enriched from blood (not recorded which). The receptors come from a woman between 25 and 40 years old who had recovered from COVID-19. Both conserved end residues are part of each CDR3. Fields, in order: V gene, J gene, D gene, clone size, CDR3 DNA, CDR3 protein. D genes are given only for firm matches. The size field is filled for only some rows; it gives once, few, many or a size class.

TRBV19	TRBJ2-1	TRBD1	.	TGTGCCAGTAGTAGGTCGGGACAGAAGTCTTACAATGAGCAGTTCTTC	CASSRSGQKSYNEQFF
TRBV13	TRBJ2-1	TRBD2	.	TGTGCCAGCAGCTTAGAAGGACTAGCGGGGGGATATGAGCAGTTCTTC	CASSLEGLAGGYEQFF
TRBV5-8	TRBJ1-5	.	.	TGTGCCAGCAGCTTCTCGCACGGTCTCAGGGTGGGTGATCAGCCCCAGCATTTT	CASSFSHGLRVGDQPQHF
TRBV7-9	TRBJ1-6	TRBD1	.	TGTGCCAGCAGCCCGGGACAGTATAATTCACCCCTCCACTTT	CASSPGQYNSPLHF
TRBV7-3	TRBJ2-2	TRBD2	.	TGTGCCAGCAGCCTGAGACTAGCGGGGGGGCTGGACACCGGGGAGCTGTTTTTT	CASSLRLAGGLDTGELFF
TRBV27	TRBJ1-2	TRBD1	.	TGTGCCAGCAGACCGACAGGGGGCTTGTTGTACACCTTC	CASRPTGGLLYTF
TRBV9	TRBJ2-7	.	.	TGTGCCAGCAGCGTAGGCGGGGAAGTCTACGAGCAGTACTTC	CASSVGGEVYEQYF
TRBV14	TRBJ1-1	.	.	TGTGCCAGCAGCCAAAGCCAGGGGATGTGGGGAAATAGCACTGAAGCTTTCTTT	CASSQSQGMWGNSTEAFF
TRBV4-1	TRBJ2-3	.	.	TGCGCCAGCAGCCACATTGCAGATACGCAGTATTTT	CASSHIADTQYF
TRBV13	TRBJ1-2	.	once	TGTGCCAGCAGCTCCCAGGGGTACTATGGCTACACCTTC	CASSSQGYYGYTF
TRBV6-5	TRBJ2-4	.	.	TGTGCCAGCAGTCCGGACTGGAAAAACATTCAGTACTTC	CASSPDWKNIQYF
TRBV28	TRBJ1-4	.	.	TGTGCCAGCAGCGAAAGGACTGCAGAAAAACTGTTTTTT	CASSERTAEKLFF
TRBV6-2/TRBV6-3	TRBJ2-3	TRBD2	.	TGTGCCAGCAGTTCCGATCTTACTAGCGGGAGAGTCCTCACAGATACGCAGTATTTT	CASSSDLTSGRVLTDTQYF
TRBV4-1	TRBJ2-7	TRBD2	.	TGCGCCAGCAGCCCCGCTAGCGGGGGCTACGAGCAGTACTTC	CASSPASGGYEQYF
TRBV27	TRBJ1-1	TRBD1	.	TGTGCCAGCAGATCACAGGGGGCGCTAGCTTTCTTT	CASRSQGALAFF
TRBV30	TRBJ2-5	.	once	TGTGCCTGGAGCCAAGGACAGCAAGAGACCCAGTACTTC	CAWSQGQQETQYF
TRBV2	TRBJ2-7	TRBD1	.	TGTGCCAGCAGTGATTGGGGGGGACAGGGTTCGTACGAGCAGTACTTC	CASSDWGGQGSYEQYF
TRBV27	TRBJ2-7	TRBD2	.	TGTGCCAGCAGTTCCCTATCTAGCGGGGTATACGAGCAGTACTTC	CASSSLSSGVYEQYF
TRBV18	TRBJ2-2	TRBD2	.	TGTGCCAGCTCACTGACTAGCGGGGAGACCGGGGAGCTGTTTTTT	CASSLTSGETGELFF
TRBV9	TRBJ1-3	TRBD1	.	TGTGCCAGCAGCGACAGGGGGAACTCTGGAAACACCATATATTTT	CASSDRGNSGNTIYF
TRBV18	TRBJ1-5	TRBD1	.	TGTGCCAGCTCCGAGGGACAGACAATGCAGCCCCAGCATTTT	CASSEGQTMQPQHF
TRBV6-1	TRBJ1-5	.	.	TGTGCCAGCAGTGAATATAGCAATCAGCCCCAGCATTTT	CASSEYSNQPQHF
TRBV6-5	TRBJ2-3	.	.	TGTGCCAGCGCTCGGGAGAGCACAGATACGCAGTATTTT	CASARESTDTQYF
TRBV7-9	TRBJ2-7	.	.	TGTGCCAGCAGCTTACCAGGGCCCTACGAGCAGTACTTC	CASSLPGPYEQYF
TRBV28	TRBJ1-5	.	few	TGTGCCAGCAAGCGAGGGGGTTATGGCAATCAGCCCCAGCATTTT	CASKRGGYGNQPQHF
TRBV18	TRBJ1-5	TRBD1	once	TGTGCCAGCTCACCGGCCGGGACAGGGGTGGGTCAGCCCCAGCATTTT	CASSPAGTGVGQPQHF
TRBV7-2	TRBJ1-5	.	once	TGTGCCAGCAGCCTAGACAGAAATCAGCCCCAGCATTTT	CASSLDRNQPQHF
TRBV6-2/TRBV6-3	TRBJ1-4	TRBD1	.	TGTGCCAGCAGTCCGGGACAGGCATATGAAAAACTGTTTTTT	CASSPGQAYEKLFF
TRBV5-1	TRBJ2-5	.	.	TGCGCCAGCAGCTTGACCGAACAGGGGGGGCAAGAGACCCAGTACTTC	CASSLTEQGGQETQYF
TRBV10-3	TRBJ2-2	TRBD2	.	TGTGCCATCATGTCTGCTAGCGGGAACACCGGGGAGCTGTTTTTT	CAIMSASGNTGELFF
TRBV9	TRBJ1-1	TRBD1	.	TGTGCCAGCAGCTACAGGGGCAGCACTGAAGCTTTCTTT	CASSYRGSTEAFF
TRBV7-9	TRBJ2-3	.	once	TGTGCCTCGTCCGGGTCAGATACGCAGTATTTT	CASSGSDTQYF
TRBV4-1	TRBJ2-7	.	.	TGCGCCAGCAGCCCGGGACTTCTCTCCTACGAGCAGTACTTC	CASSPGLLSYEQYF
TRBV27	TRBJ1-6	.	.	TGTGCCAGCAAAAGGGACACCGTCTATAATTCACCCCTCCACTTT	CASKRDTVYNSPLHF
TRBV28	TRBJ1-1	TRBD1	.	TGTGCCAGCAGTCCACCATCGACAGGGACTGAAGCTTTCTTT	CASSPPSTGTEAFF
TRBV27	TRBJ2-4	.	.	TGTGCCAGCAGTCCGCTAGCTGGGGTTAGCATTCAGTACTTC	CASSPLAGVSIQYF
TRBV11-1	TRBJ1-1	.	.	TGTGCCAGCAGCTTATCGTCAGGCAATGAAGCTTTCTTT	CASSLSSGNEAFF
TRBV5-4	TRBJ2-1	TRBD2	.	TGTGCCAGCAGCGAAGCGGGGGGGCGGTCCTACAATGAGCAGTTCTTC	CASSEAGGRSYNEQFF
TRBV5-4	TRBJ2-7	.	.	TGTGCCAGCAGCTTTAAGGGGTCCGAGCAGTACTTC	CASSFKGSEQYF